The next 9 T cell receptor beta chains were all read from a single sample in a study of T cell changes during pregnancy in multiple sclerosis. The table came from immunoSEQ multiplex PCR; TCRdb's copy has only in-frame clones and leaves some out. This table holds 30,000 to 35,000 clones, less than 95% found once. Here the sequenced sample was CD8+ T cells from peripheral blood mononuclear cells, taken before pregnancy. These receptors were taken from a female donor with multiple sclerosis, enrolled in a pregnancy study.

V is TRBV19 and J is TRBJ1-2; TRBD1 aligns across 7 bases. The CDR3 has 15 amino acids. Germline V gene data show CDR1 as LNHDA and CDR2 as SQIVND (reference sequence). V lost 7 bases to trimming and J lost 5 bases; unmatched junction nucleotides: 13. The CDR3 DNA reads as TGTGCCAGTAAAGTGGGGGACAGCACTCTTTATGGCTACACCTTC. It codes for CASKVGDSTLYGYTF.

The sample holds one count of this clone. The chain uses TRBV7-2 and TRBJ2-1, with 10 bases identical to TRBD2. Germline CDR1 and CDR2: SGHTA and FQGNSA. The CDR3 contains 16 residues. With V trimmed by 0 bases and J by 9 bases, 8 bases remained unmatched. This CDR3 is CASSLAPAGGVREQFF. The CDR3 DNA is TGTGCCAGCAGCTTAGCCCCAGCGGGAGGGGTACGTGAGCAGTTCTTC.

The chain combines TRBV7-6 with TRBJ2-2; perhaps TRBD1 as D (5 bases). V was shortened by 3 bases and J by 4 bases, with 12 bases between the two germline ends. Germline assignment: CDR1 SGHVS and CDR2 FNYEAQ. The CDR3 extends over 15 amino acids. The CDR3 nucleotides read TGTGCCAGCAGCTTGGAGCCTCAGGGCACCGGGGAGCTGTTTTTT. As protein: CASSLEPQGTGELFF.

V and J are TRBV15 and TRBJ2-1; 11 nucleotides align to TRBD2. Trimming took 5 bases from V and 3 from J; bases not matched to a gene: 9. The CDR3 spans 17 residues. Germline CDR1 reads LNHNV; CDR2 reads YYDKDF (reference sequence). The CDR3 bases are TGTGCCACCAGCGCGGGGACTAGCGGAGTTATCTACAATGAGCAGTTCTTC. This translates into CATSAGTSGVIYNEQFF.

The V call is TRBV6-4, the J call TRBJ2-3; TRBD2 agrees at 8 bases. The V gene's germline CDR1 is MRHNA and CDR2 SNTAGT. V trimming: 4 bases; J trimming: 4 bases; junction bases outside the gene matches: 4. The CDR3 length is 14 residues. The CDR3, as DNA: TGTGCCAGCAGTGCCGGGACTAGTTCAGATACGCAGTATTTT. It yields the protein CASSAGTSSDTQYF.

A single count supports this clone. This chain connects TRBV21-1 to TRBJ1-2. TRBV21-1 is annotated as a pseudogene. The CDR3 extends over 16 amino acids. CDR3 sequence reads: CASRKGGDARGWCDTF. CDR3 coding DNA: TGTGCCAGCAGAAAAGGGGGGGACGCCCGGGGATGGTGTGACACCTTC.

The rearrangement uses TRBV2 and TRBJ1-6, with a weak D call TRBD1 (6 bases). The germline gives CDR1 SNHLY, CDR2 FYNNEI. The CDR3 is 16 residues long. The germline V and J ends were trimmed by 10 bases and 0 bases, with 16 bases remaining between them. DNA for the CDR3: TGTGCCACATTTCCGGACAGTAGCTCCTATAATTCACCCCTCCACTTT. Translation gives CATFPDSSSYNSPLHF.

The genes are TRBV27 and TRBJ1-6; 7 bases align to TRBD1. The CDR3 contains 14 residues. CDR1 MNHEY and CDR2 SMNVEV come from the germline V gene (reference sequence). V gave up 6 bases and J gave up 8 bases; unmatched junction bases: 7. DNA for the CDR3: TGTGCCAGCAGGCTGGGACAGAGTTATTCACCCCTCCACTTT. Amino acids: CASRLGQSYSPLHF.

The V and J genes are TRBV7-7 and TRBJ2-1; 10 bases line up with TRBD2. Germline V gives CDR1 SSHAT, CDR2 FNYEAQ (reference sequence). The CDR3 is 17 amino acids. Trimming cost V 6 bases and J 2 bases; bases outside gene matches: 10. As DNA, the CDR3 is TGTGCCAGCAGTGCTAATCTACTAGCGGGGACCTACAATGAGCAGTTCTTC. It translates to CASSANLLAGTYNEQFF.